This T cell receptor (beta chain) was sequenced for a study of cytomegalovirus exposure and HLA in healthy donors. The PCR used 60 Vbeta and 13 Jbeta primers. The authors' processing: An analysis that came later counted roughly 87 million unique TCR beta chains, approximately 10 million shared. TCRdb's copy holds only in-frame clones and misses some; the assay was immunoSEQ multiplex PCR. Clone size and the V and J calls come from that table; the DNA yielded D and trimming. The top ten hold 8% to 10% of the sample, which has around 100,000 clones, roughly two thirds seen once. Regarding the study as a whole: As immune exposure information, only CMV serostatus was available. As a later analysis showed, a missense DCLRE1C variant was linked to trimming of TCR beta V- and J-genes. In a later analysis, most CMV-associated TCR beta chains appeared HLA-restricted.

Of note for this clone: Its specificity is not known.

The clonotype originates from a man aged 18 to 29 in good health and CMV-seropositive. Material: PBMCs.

The CDR3 loop reads CASSFVGASNQPQHF. The CDR3 DNA follows: TGTGCCAGCAGTTTCGTGGGGGCCAGCAATCAGCCCCAGCATTTT. The chain joins TRBV28 to TRBJ1-5, with a weak D call TRBD1 (6 bases). CDR1 and CDR2 (germline): MDHEN, SYDVKM. This CDR3 has 15 amino acids. V was cut by 3 bases and J by 1 base, with 10 bases left in between.